This TCR beta chain was identified during a study of blood T cell repertoires in COVID-19. Study-wide background: The United States, Italy and Spain provided the acute and convalescent COVID-19 samples. T cells, B-cell-depleted T cells, or PBMCs provided the cDNA or gDNA that served as material.

As concerns this clone: This sample includes further DNA sequences coding for the same CDR3.

In the original workflow: Using reference gene primer amplification, nucleated cell counts were estimated. Only in-frame clones appear in the TCRdb table, and some are missing; sequencing was by immunoSEQ multiplex PCR. That table is the source of V, J and clone size, and D and trimming were worked out from the DNA. Here the sample spans some 190,000 clones, around 86% being singletons. V lost 5 bases and J lost 4, with 12 bases in between. Germline values: CDR1 MNHEY, CDR2 SMNVEV (reference sequence). The CDR3 is 14 amino acids. Participants were placed into cohorts based on the clinical history they reported.

Sequenced: PBMCs or T cells enriched from blood (not recorded which). V usage is TRBV27 and J usage is TRBJ2-1; the D gene is possibly TRBD1 (5 bases). The clonotype originates from a woman aged 40 to 49 in a cohort exposed to, infected with or recovered from COVID-19 (not recorded which). Written as DNA, the CDR3 is TGTGCCAGCAGTCTACAAGACAGTTACAATGAGCAGTTCTTC. Its translation: CASSLQDSYNEQFF.